This T cell receptor (beta chain) was captured in a study of lymphopenia after photon versus proton radiotherapy. Overall study results and limits: Only patients who died were analyzed for survival; proton advantage is unproven. Oligoclonal CD8+ Temra expansion after nadir drove photon patients' diversity drop. Larger post-nadir TCR diversity loss correlated inversely with survival in deceased patients. Photon-treated patients lost naive T cells and TCR diversity; proton-treated stayed stable.

In regard to this clone: Antigen specificity is unknown.

This CDR3 is built from 14 residues. Germline CDR1 and CDR2: SGHRS and YFSETQ. V was pared by 4 bases and J by 5 bases, with 12 bases between. Sequencing was performed with immunoSEQ multiplex PCR; in TCRdb, only in-frame clones are kept and a portion is missing. The repertoire holds about 64,000 clones, with approximately 86% as singletons. This sequence was found in a man at least 80 years old with esophageal cancer. Source: peripheral blood, taken from a patient treated with proton-based radiotherapy. The gene calls are TRBV5-1 and TRBJ1-4; maybe TRBD1 (5 bases). Here the CDR3 reads CASSLGTGNEKLFF. The CDR3 DNA sequence: TGCGCCAGCAGCCTCGGGACGGGAAATGAAAAACTGTTTTTT.